One and the same sample provided the 28 T cell receptor beta chains below, sequenced in a study of control samples from healthy donors and cancer patients. Libraries were prepared by immunoSEQ multiplex PCR; TCRdb keeps only in-frame clonotypes and omits some of them. Of 80,000 or so clones in the sample, less than 95% were seen once. The source material was blood. These receptors came from a woman in her forties in good health.

The DNA of the CDR3 is TGTGCCAGCAGTTACCCGGTACAAGGCTACACCTTC. Translating gives CASSYPVQGYTF. J is TRBJ1-2 and V is TRBV6-2 or TRBV6-3; D not certain. V was pared by 2 bases and J by 8 bases, with 9 bases between. Germline V CDR1 and CDR2: MNHEY, SVGEGT. The CDR3 has 12 amino acids.

This clone appeared a few times. The V gene is TRBV2, the J gene TRBJ1-2, with D perhaps matching TRBD1 (6 bases). The CDR3 totals 10 residues. Germline CDR1 reads SNHLY; CDR2 reads FYNNEI. Trimming took off 7 bases at V and 9 bases at J, with 9 bases between the two ends. The CDR3 reads CASTGASYTF. CDR3 nucleotide sequence: TGTGCCAGCACGGGGGCTAGCTACACCTTC.

This clone was seen once. The chain has TRBV7-8 and TRBJ1-2, with D tentatively TRBD1 (6 bases). The ends were cut back, 2 bases at V and 4 bases at J, with 14 bases in the middle. Germline V lookup: CDR1 SGHVS, CDR2 FQNEAQ. The CDR3 has 15 amino acids. The chain's CDR3 is CASSLRIGGAYGYTF. CDR3 nucleotides: TGTGCCAGCAGCTTAAGGATAGGGGGTGCCTATGGCTACACCTTC. The full variable domain, completed using reference TRBV7-8 and TRBJ1-2, is GAGVSQSPRYKVAKRGQDVALRCDPISGHVSLFWYQQALGQGPEFLTYFQNEAQLDKSGLPSDRFFAERPEGSVSTLKIQRTQQEDSAVYLCASSLRIGGAYGYTFGSGTRLTVV.

The table lists this clone with a count of one. The gene calls are TRBV13 and TRBJ2-3; D is unresolved. CDR1 is PRHDT and CDR2 is FYEKMQ in the germline V gene (reference sequence). This CDR3 is 16 amino acids long. The V end lost 2 bases, the J end lost 0 bases, and 12 bases lay between the germline ends. The CDR3 DNA is TGTGCCAGCAGCTTATTCAGTCTTTCTAGCACAGATACGCAGTATTTT. Its protein is CASSLFSLSSTDTQYF.

V is TRBV9 and J is TRBJ1-2, with 7 bases identical to TRBD1. The CDR3 has 13 residues. V trimming: 2 bases; J trimming: 5 bases; junction bases outside the gene matches: 3. Looked up from germline, CDR1 is SGDLS and CDR2 is YYNGEE. The CDR3 region is CASSVEQGYGYTF. The DNA of the CDR3 is TGTGCCAGCAGCGTCGAACAGGGGTATGGCTACACCTTC.

The chain links TRBV10-3 to TRBJ1-1; D ambiguous. V was cut by 3 bases and J by 0 bases, with 20 bases left in between. This CDR3 comprises 18 residues. Germline V gene sequence: CDR1 ENHRY, CDR2 SYGVKD. The CDR3 sequence is CAISDFITGGIMNTEAFF. CDR3 DNA sequence: TGTGCCATCAGTGATTTTATAACGGGTGGAATCATGAACACTGAAGCTTTCTTT.

The chain combines TRBV5-1 with TRBJ2-2; the match to TRBD2 covers 8 bases. This CDR3 has 18 amino acids. Trimming removed 2 bases from V and 5 bases from J; junction bases left unmatched: 14. CDR1 SGHRS and CDR2 YFSETQ come from the germline V gene. The CDR3 region is CASSFGAGGRLLTGELFF. The CDR3 coding sequence is TGCGCCAGCAGCTTTGGGGCGGGGGGCCGGTTATTGACCGGGGAGCTGTTTTTT.

The chain links TRBV4-1 to TRBJ2-2, with 7 bases aligning to TRBD1. The V and J ends lost 0 bases and 7 bases, in that order; junction bases with no gene match: 11. Germline V gene sequence: CDR1 MGHRA, CDR2 YSYEKL. The CDR3 is 17 residues long. The CDR3 nucleotides read TGCGCCAGCAGCCAAGATCTGGCTCAGGGGGATATCGGGGAGCTGTTTTTT. This gives the protein CASSQDLAQGDIGELFF.

The chain recombines TRBV3-1 (or the pseudogene TRBV3-2) with TRBJ2-7, with D maybe TRBD2 (6 bases). Per the germline V gene, CDR1 is LGHDT and CDR2 is YNNKEL (reference sequence). This CDR3 has 15 amino acids. The V gene lost 0 bases and the J gene lost 6 bases, with 15 bases spanning the gap. CDR3 nucleotides: TGTGCCAGCAGCCAAGATTGGGGCGGGGCGGGCGAGCAGTACTTC. Amino acid sequence: CASSQDWGGAGEQYF.

This chain links TRBV19 with TRBJ2-7; D is possibly TRBD2 (6 bases). V lost 6 bases and J lost 3, with 12 bases in between. Germline V CDR1 and CDR2: LNHDA, SQIVND (reference sequence). The CDR3 has 13 residues. The CDR3 DNA follows: TGTGCCAGTAGCCCGGGACTTATCTACGAGCAGTACTTC. This translates into CASSPGLIYEQYF.

This sequence joins TRBV11-2 and TRBJ2-1; D is uncertain. The CDR3 runs 15 residues. CDR1 SGHAT and CDR2 FQNNGV come from the germline V gene. Deletions cut 5 bases from V and 0 bases from J, with 11 bases between. CDR3 residues: CASSATSRSYNEQFF. The CDR3 nucleotides are TGTGCCAGCAGCGCGACGTCACGCTCCTACAATGAGCAGTTCTTC.

CDR3 bases: TGTGCCAGCAGTCTCGATTACCGGGGAGACAATCAGCCCCAGCATTTT. Encoded protein: CASSLDYRGDNQPQHF. This chain links TRBV27 with TRBJ1-5; no reliable D call. This CDR3 contains 16 residues. V was trimmed by 5 bases and J by 3 bases, leaving 17 bases between them. Per the germline V gene, CDR1 is MNHEY and CDR2 is SMNVEV (reference sequence).

This sequence joins TRBV29-1 and TRBJ2-5, with no clear D. Trimming shortened V by 3 bases and J by 2 bases, and 10 bases separated the two germline ends. In germline, CDR1 is SQVTM, CDR2 ANQGSEA. This CDR3 contains 13 residues. CDR3 DNA sequence: TGCAGCGTTGATTGGGCAGAACAAGAGACCCAGTACTTC. Translating it yields CSVDWAEQETQYF.

The rearrangement uses TRBV5-1 and TRBJ2-3; TRBD1 matches 7 bases. This CDR3 is 15 amino acids long. The trim removed 0 bases at V and 3 bases at J, leaving 4 bases unmatched. From germline, CDR1 is SGHRS and CDR2 YFSETQ. In nucleotides, the CDR3 is TGCGCCAGCAGCTTGGCGGGACAGTCGACAGATACGCAGTATTTT. Translating gives CASSLAGQSTDTQYF. Full variable domain (outside the CDR3, taken from reference TRBV5-1 and TRBJ2-3): KAGVTQTPRYLIKTRGQQVTLSCSPISGHRSVSWYQQTPGQGLQFLFEYFSETQRNKGNFPGRFSGRQFSNSRSEMNVSTLELGDSALYLCASSLAGQSTDTQYFGPGTRLTVL.

The J gene is TRBJ2-3, the V gene TRBV2; either TRBD1 or TRBD2 may supply D (6 bases each). The CDR3 is 16 amino acids. Germline V gene lookup returns CDR1 SNHLY and CDR2 FYNNEI. Trimming left V 2 bases short and J 6 bases short, with 18 bases between. The CDR3 protein is CASSEKWGASWDTQYF. DNA of the CDR3: TGTGCCAGCAGTGAAAAATGGGGGGCTAGCTGGGATACGCAGTATTTT.

In its sample, this clone was seen once. The J gene is TRBJ2-1, the V gene TRBV28; D is ambiguous. Germline CDR1 and CDR2: MDHEN and SYDVKM. CDR3 size: 14 residues. With 3 bases removed from V and 6 bases from J, the gap between germline ends came to 12 bases. The CDR3 sequence: CASSFLVRTNEQFF. CDR3 DNA: TGTGCCAGCAGTTTCCTCGTTAGAACCAATGAGCAGTTCTTC.

J is TRBJ2-7 and V is TRBV6-1, with 7 nucleotides matching TRBD1. With V trimmed by 0 bases and J by 4 bases, 6 bases remained unmatched. This CDR3 contains 15 residues. Germline CDR1 reads MNHNS; CDR2 reads SASEGT. CDR3 sequence: CASSEAKSRGYEQYF. The CDR3 DNA reads as TGTGCCAGCAGTGAAGCTAAATCCAGGGGGTACGAGCAGTACTTC.

This chain uses TRBV29-1 with TRBJ2-3; D is possibly TRBD1 or TRBD2 (7 bases each). V was pared by 0 bases and J by 8 bases, with 18 bases between. From germline, CDR1 is SQVTM and CDR2 ANQGSEA. The CDR3 spans 15 residues. CDR3 in amino acids: CSVEDLGRGGGTQYF. The CDR3 DNA sequence: TGCAGCGTTGAAGATCTGGGCAGGGGGGGCGGTACGCAGTATTTT.

This sequence joins TRBV3-1 (or the pseudogene TRBV3-2) and TRBJ1-4; D might be TRBD1 (5 bases). The CDR3 length is 15 residues. V dropped 3 bases and J dropped 6 bases, with 14 bases sitting between them. Germline V gene sequence: CDR1 LGHDT, CDR2 YNNKEL (reference sequence). CDR3 in DNA: TGTGCCAGCAGCCAGGGTCCCGGGACGGATGAAAAACTGTTTTTT. It codes for CASSQGPGTDEKLFF.

The chain employs TRBV19 and TRBJ1-2; D is unresolved. Trimming pared 4 bases from V and 3 bases from J, leaving 12 bases between. CDR1 and CDR2 from the germline V gene are LNHDA and SQIVND (reference sequence). The CDR3 covers 14 residues. CDR3: CASSTRQGHYGYTF. The CDR3 DNA is TGTGCCAGTAGTACTCGACAAGGACACTATGGCTACACCTTC.

The rearrangement uses TRBV6-5 and TRBJ2-7, with D perhaps matching TRBD1 (6 bases). This CDR3 region has 12 residues. The V gene lost 6 bases and the J gene lost 5 bases, with 11 bases spanning the gap. Germline V gene data show CDR1 as MNHEY and CDR2 as SVGAGI. The CDR3 DNA is TGTGCCAGCAGGGCACAGGGAAACGAGCAGTACTTC. It is translated as CASRAQGNEQYF.

This chain uses TRBV7-8 with TRBJ1-5; D perhaps matches TRBD1 (5 bases). The CDR3 runs 15 residues. V lost 5 bases, J lost 2 bases, and 13 bases lay in between. Germline-derived CDR1 and CDR2 are SGHVS and FQNEAQ. The CDR3 nucleotides are TGTGCCAGCAGCCGGGACGGACTACGCAATCAGCCCCAGCATTTT. It encodes CASSRDGLRNQPQHF.

The rearrangement uses TRBV7-9 and TRBJ1-4; 11 positions agree with TRBD1. The CDR3 runs to 14 residues. Per germline, CDR1 SEHNR and CDR2 FQNEAQ (reference sequence). Germline trimming cut 3 bases from V and 7 bases from J; bases unmatched to any gene: 1. The CDR3 region has the DNA TGTGCCAGCAGCTTGGACAGGGGGCGTGAAAAACTGTTTTTT. Translating it yields CASSLDRGREKLFF.

The chain recombines TRBV7-9 with TRBJ1-1; D unresolved. Trimming removed 1 base at V and 5 bases at J, with 8 bases between. Germline-derived CDR1 and CDR2 are SEHNR and FQNEAQ (reference sequence). The CDR3 is made up of 13 amino acids. The CDR3: CASSLVSGTEAFF. The CDR3 DNA reads TGTGCCAGCAGCTTAGTTAGCGGAACTGAAGCTTTCTTT. The full variable domain, its missing parts supplied by reference TRBV7-9 and TRBJ1-1, is DTGVSQNPRHKITKRGQNVTFRCDPISEHNRLYWYRQTLGQGPEFLTYFQNEAQLEKSRLLSDRFSAERPKGSFSTLEIQRTEQGDSAMYLCASSLVSGTEAFFGQGTRLTVV.

V is TRBV5-4 and J is TRBJ2-3, with a tentative D call TRBD2 (6 bases). The CDR3 consists of 16 residues. V lost 3 bases and J 0 bases, leaving 14 bases between the germline ends. Germline V gives CDR1 SGHNT, CDR2 YYREEE (reference sequence). The CDR3 spells CASSSGGAGSTDTQYF. CDR3 in DNA: TGTGCCAGCAGCTCAGGAGGGGCAGGGAGCACAGATACGCAGTATTTT.

This chain joins TRBV21-1 and TRBJ1-6; TRBD1, the D gene given by the table, was not confirmed from the DNA. TRBV21-1 is marked as a pseudogene. This CDR3 has 16 residues. DNA of the CDR3: TGTGCCAGCAGCACTCACGACAGACCCGATAATTCACCCCTCCACTTT. The encoded protein is CASSTHDRPDNSPLHF.

The rearrangement links TRBV25-1 to TRBJ1-5, with D unclear. From germline, CDR1 is MGHDK and CDR2 SYGVNS. This CDR3 is built from 13 residues. V lost 3 bases to trimming and J lost 4 bases, with 7 bases between them. DNA for the CDR3: TGTGCCAGCAGTGAGTTAACGAATCAGCCCCAGCATTTT. Protein: CASSELTNQPQHF.

The chain recombines TRBV6-2 or TRBV6-3 with TRBJ2-1; 13 bases are a match to TRBD2. There are 15 residues in the CDR3. Germline V gene lookup returns CDR1 MNHEY and CDR2 SVGEGT. The J segment lost 8 bases and the V segment lost 5 bases, leaving 6 bases of the junction unmatched. CDR3 amino acids: CASSAPGLAGYEQFF. For the CDR3, the DNA is TGTGCCAGCAGTGCCCCGGGACTAGCGGGGTATGAGCAGTTCTTC.